The next 30 T cell receptor beta chains were all read from a single sample in a study of OX40 agonist ivuxolimab in advanced cancers. The library was prepared using the immunoSEQ multiplex PCR assay. Entries here come from immuneACCESS through TCRdb and include only in-frame sequences with V and J called. Some clones fail to appear in such tables; in the studies checked, an unresolved V gene covers under half of the shortfall, and the cause of the remainder is unknown. Counted in this sample were tens of thousands of clones; 85% to 90% of them appeared once. Together, the top ten hold about 5% of the sample. The sequencing here drew on CD4+ or CD8+ T cells sorted from blood, taken in a trial of the OX40 agonist ivuxolimab. Receptor source: an adult with an advanced solid tumor such as melanoma, head and neck, liver or kidney cancer.

The chain joins TRBV18 to TRBJ2-5; no firm D call. Germline values: CDR1 KGHSH, CDR2 LQKENI. The CDR3 is made up of 12 amino acids. V was clipped by 6 bases and J by 5 bases, with 10 bases between them. The CDR3 loop is CASSNSRETQYF. In nucleotides, the CDR3 is TGTGCCAGCTCTAACTCTAGGGAGACCCAGTACTTC.

J is TRBJ1-5 and V is TRBV5-1, with a possible D match to TRBD1 (5 bases). CDR1 SGHRS and CDR2 YFSETQ come from the germline V gene. The CDR3 runs 14 residues. Trimming took 3 bases from V and 4 from J, leaving 11 bases between them. The CDR3 loop is CASSSQGMNQPQHF. CDR3 DNA: TGCGCCAGCAGCTCGCAGGGTATGAATCAGCCCCAGCATTTT.

This chain uses TRBV30 with TRBJ2-7; no clear D. Trimming cost V 0 bases and J 2 bases, with 11 bases left between them. The V gene's germline CDR1 is GTSNPN and CDR2 SVGIG (reference sequence). There are 14 residues in the CDR3. As DNA, the CDR3 is TGTGCCTGGAGTGTTCCTCGGCAGGCCTACGAGCAGTACTTC. This sequence encodes CAWSVPRQAYEQYF.

This chain joins TRBV27 and TRBJ1-2, with 9 bases lining up with TRBD1. The V and J ends lost 5 bases and 6 bases, in that order; junction bases with no gene match: 10. CDR3 length: 15 amino acids. CDR1 and CDR2 from the germline V gene are MNHEY and SMNVEV (reference sequence). For the CDR3, the DNA is TGTGCCAGCAGTCCGACCGGGACAGGGTTAGATGGCTACACCTTC. It translates to CASSPTGTGLDGYTF.

This clone has only a few counts. The V call is TRBV7-2, the J call TRBJ2-2, with a possible D match to TRBD2 (5 bases). V lost 3 bases, J lost 5 bases, and 16 bases lay in between. Germline V gene sequence: CDR1 SGHTA, CDR2 FQGNSA. The CDR3 extends over 16 amino acids. The CDR3 coding sequence is TGTGCCAGCAGCTTGAACGGGATGGGTGGAACCGGGGAGCTGTTTTTT. This codes for CASSLNGMGGTGELFF.

This chain uses TRBV28 with TRBJ1-6; 9 nucleotides align to TRBD1. J gave up 9 bases and V 6 bases, and 6 bases lay outside the gene matches. This CDR3 spans 14 amino acids. Per germline, CDR1 MDHEN and CDR2 SYDVKM. The CDR3 spells CASRTGTGLSPLHF. The CDR3 DNA reads as TGTGCCAGCAGGACCGGGACAGGGCTTTCACCCCTCCACTTT. The whole variable domain, remainder taken from reference TRBV28 and TRBJ1-6, is DVKVTQSSRYLVKRTGEKVFLECVQDMDHENMFWYRQDPGLGLRLIYFSYDVKMKEKGDIPEGYSVSREKKERFSLILESASTNQTSMYLCASRTGTGLSPLHFGNGTRLTVT.

This chain joins TRBV6-4 and TRBJ2-7, with 10 bases fitting TRBD1. The junction had 2 bases not matched to a gene; V was cut back by 6 bases and J by 3 bases. Germline CDR1 and CDR2: MRHNA and SNTAGT. The CDR3 loop spans 13 amino acids. As DNA, the CDR3 is TGTGCCAGCAGGGGGGACAGGGGCTACGAGCAGTACTTC. Its translation: CASRGDRGYEQYF.

The genes are TRBV6-5 and TRBJ1-5, with a weak D call TRBD1 (5 bases). Germline CDR1 reads MNHEY; CDR2 reads SVGAGI. The germline V and J ends were trimmed by 5 bases and 7 bases, with 12 bases remaining between them. This CDR3 is 13 amino acids long. CDR3 nucleotides: TGTGCCAGCAGTCCAGACAGAGGGCAGCCCCAGCATTTT. Its protein product is CASSPDRGQPQHF.

The genes are TRBV10-3 and TRBJ1-1, with D possibly matching TRBD1 (6 bases). CDR3 length: 15 amino acids. The germline gives CDR1 ENHRY, CDR2 SYGVKD. V was trimmed by 6 bases and J by 1 base, leaving 15 bases between them. In DNA form, the CDR3 reads TGTGCCATCAGAGGGGCCCAGGGGCAGAACACTGAAGCTTTCTTT. This sequence encodes CAIRGAQGQNTEAFF.

This clone was recorded only once. This chain joins TRBV28 and TRBJ1-1; TRBD1 might be the D (6 bases). CDR3 size: 14 residues. V was shortened by 4 bases and J by 1 base, with 10 bases between the two germline ends. The germline gives CDR1 MDHEN, CDR2 SYDVKM. The CDR3 is CASSSPGENTEAFF. Written as DNA, the CDR3 is TGTGCCAGCAGTTCCCCAGGGGAGAACACTGAAGCTTTCTTT. Full variable domain (rest looked up from reference TRBV28 and TRBJ1-1): DVKVTQSSRYLVKRTGEKVFLECVQDMDHENMFWYRQDPGLGLRLIYFSYDVKMKEKGDIPEGYSVSREKKERFSLILESASTNQTSMYLCASSSPGENTEAFFGQGTRLTVV.

The V gene is TRBV13, the J gene TRBJ2-1; 10 nucleotides line up with TRBD1. Trimming removed 5 bases from V and 3 bases from J; junction bases left unmatched: 7. There are 16 residues in the CDR3. Per germline, CDR1 PRHDT and CDR2 FYEKMQ (reference sequence). CDR3 amino acids: CASSPYGDRGYNEQFF. The CDR3, as DNA: TGTGCCAGCAGCCCCTATGGGGACAGGGGCTACAATGAGCAGTTCTTC.

V and J are TRBV5-1 and TRBJ1-6; possible D gene TRBD1, 5 bases. V was trimmed by 0 bases and J by 10 bases, leaving 17 bases between them. This CDR3 has 16 residues. Germline CDR1 is SGHRS and CDR2 is YFSETQ. CDR3 region: CASSLDRTGGDSPLHF. For the CDR3, the DNA is TGCGCCAGCAGCTTGGATCGCACCGGGGGAGACTCACCCCTCCACTTT. The full variable domain, with the rest looked up from reference TRBV5-1 and TRBJ1-6, is KAGVTQTPRYLIKTRGQQVTLSCSPISGHRSVSWYQQTPGQGLQFLFEYFSETQRNKGNFPGRFSGRQFSNSRSEMNVSTLELGDSALYLCASSLDRTGGDSPLHFGNGTRLTVT.

About this clone itself: Germline is not matched at one junction end, which may reflect a read error. This chain links TRBV7-7 with TRBJ1-3; D gene unclear. The CDR3 length is 15 residues. Per germline, CDR1 SSHAT and CDR2 FNYEAQ (reference sequence). CDR3 region: CASSSSPGSGNTIYF. In DNA, the CDR3 is TGTGCTAGCAGTTCGTCCCCGGGGTCCGGAAACACCATATATTTT.

This chain links TRBV7-3 with TRBJ2-1; D unresolved. Germline V lookup: CDR1 SGHTA, CDR2 FQGTGA. CDR3 size: 14 residues. V lost 2 bases, J lost 7 bases, and 12 bases lay in between. CDR3 residues: CASSLSTFGNEQFF. The CDR3 nucleotides read TGTGCCAGCAGCTTATCTACCTTCGGGAATGAGCAGTTCTTC.

The table lists this clone with a few counts. The chain is built from TRBV11-2 and TRBJ2-7, with 8 bases fitting TRBD2. Germline CDR1 is SGHAT and CDR2 is FQNNGV. Trimming at V came to 4 bases and at J to 3 bases, leaving 8 bases not matched to a gene. CDR3 size: 15 residues. CDR3 nucleotide sequence: TGTGCCAGCAGCTCCTTAGCGGGAACTGTCTACGAGCAGTACTTC. It is translated as CASSSLAGTVYEQYF.

The rearrangement uses TRBV25-1 and TRBJ1-1, with 8 positions matching TRBD1. The CDR3 length is 15 residues. The V gene's germline CDR1 is MGHDK and CDR2 SYGVNS. Unmatched junction bases numbered 7, after V lost 7 bases and J lost 0 bases. CDR3 region: CASIRTGPLNTEAFF. Written as DNA, the CDR3 is TGTGCCAGCATAAGGACAGGGCCCTTGAACACTGAAGCTTTCTTT.

The chain carries TRBV28 and TRBJ1-2; D is ambiguous. V lost 9 bases to trimming and J lost 2 bases, with 7 bases between them. CDR3 length equals 11 residues. Germline V gene lookup returns CDR1 MDHEN and CDR2 SYDVKM. CDR3 coding DNA: TGTGCCAGTCAAGGGAACTATGGCTACACCTTC. Amino acid sequence: CASQGNYGYTF.

The V and J genes are TRBV7-9 and TRBJ2-3; unclear D gene. Germline values: CDR1 SEHNR, CDR2 FQNEAQ (reference sequence). The CDR3 loop spans 12 amino acids. Trimming stripped 5 bases from V and 4 bases from J, with 7 bases between. CDR3 sequence: CASSPQSDTQYF. The CDR3 DNA sequence: TGTGCCAGCAGCCCCCAGTCAGATACGCAGTATTTT.

V usage is TRBV15 and J usage is TRBJ1-3, with D unresolved. CDR1 and CDR2 (germline): LNHNV, YYDKDF (reference sequence). The CDR3 spans 15 residues. V was clipped by 5 bases and J by 0 bases, with 11 bases between them. Here the CDR3 DNA reads TGTGCCACCAGCGCGCATGCGAGCTCTGGAAACACCATATATTTT. Its translation: CATSAHASSGNTIYF.

The chain carries TRBV19 and TRBJ2-7; D assignment may be TRBD1 or TRBD2 (5 bases each). Germline V gene data show CDR1 as LNHDA and CDR2 as SQIVND (reference sequence). This CDR3 has 14 amino acids. Trimming took 5 bases from V and 1 from J, leaving 12 bases between them. The CDR3 region is CASSVPGRSYEQYF. CDR3 nucleotide sequence: TGTGCCAGTAGTGTCCCGGGACGGTCCTACGAGCAGTACTTC.

The chain carries TRBV12-5 and TRBJ2-1, with TRBD2 identical over 10 bases. The CDR3 extends over 18 amino acids. The germline V gene has CDR1 LGHNT and CDR2 FRNRAP. J was trimmed by 6 bases and V by 4 bases; bases with no gene match: 15. The CDR3 nucleotides are TGTGCTAGTGGTTCCTCCCGGGCTAGCGGGAGATGGGGCAATGAGCAGTTCTTC. It translates to CASGSSRASGRWGNEQFF.

V and J are TRBV11-2 and TRBJ2-7; 7 nucleotides line up with TRBD1. This CDR3 spans 15 amino acids. J lost 2 bases, V lost 2 bases, and 6 bases had no gene match. Germline V CDR1 and CDR2: SGHAT, FQNNGV. The CDR3 loop reads CASSLIQGQAYEQYF. The CDR3 DNA reads as TGTGCCAGCAGCTTAATACAGGGGCAAGCCTACGAGCAGTACTTC.

The genes are TRBV29-1 and TRBJ2-7, with D possibly being TRBD1 (5 bases). Looked up from germline, CDR1 is SQVTM and CDR2 is ANQGSEA. This CDR3 has 14 residues. Trimming removed 5 bases from V and 5 bases from J, with 19 bases in between. The CDR3: CSVPGQGNLNEQYF. CDR3 nucleotides: TGCAGCGTTCCCGGACAAGGGAACTTGAACGAGCAGTACTTC.

The chain uses TRBV4-1 and TRBJ2-7; 8 bases fit TRBD2. CDR1 is MGHRA and CDR2 is YSYEKL in the germline V gene. The junction had 13 bases not matched to a gene; V was cut back by 4 bases and J by 2 bases. The CDR3 consists of 17 residues. CDR3: CASSPHERAGVTYEQYF. Here the CDR3 DNA reads TGCGCCAGCAGCCCCCATGAACGAGCGGGGGTGACCTACGAGCAGTACTTC.

The chain combines TRBV7-6 with TRBJ2-3; TRBD2 aligns across 7 bases. CDR1 SGHVS and CDR2 FNYEAQ come from the germline V gene. This CDR3 spans 14 amino acids. J gave up 0 bases and V 5 bases, and 2 bases lay outside the gene matches. The CDR3 here is CASSPGGSTDTQYF. The CDR3 nucleotides read TGTGCCAGCAGCCCGGGAGGTAGCACAGATACGCAGTATTTT.

This clone was picked up one time. As DNA, the CDR3 is TGTGCCAGCAGCTTACGACCGGGGGAGCAGTTCTTC. Protein product: CASSLRPGEQFF. This chain uses TRBV11-2 with TRBJ2-1, with D tentatively TRBD2 (5 bases). Trimming stripped 2 bases from V and 10 bases from J, with 9 bases between. Germline loops: CDR1 SGHAT, CDR2 FQNNGV. The CDR3 extends over 12 amino acids.

The chain has TRBV5-4 and TRBJ2-7, with 10 bases identical to TRBD1. CDR3 length: 15 residues. V shed 4 bases and J 6 bases; nucleotides not matched to a gene: 10. Germline V gene sequence: CDR1 SGHNT, CDR2 YYREEE (reference sequence). The chain's CDR3 is CASSHPGQGWSEQYF. DNA of the CDR3: TGTGCCAGCAGCCACCCGGGACAGGGGTGGTCCGAGCAGTACTTC.

The rearrangement joins TRBV28 to TRBJ2-1; TRBD1 aligns across 7 bases. This CDR3 spans 15 amino acids. J was trimmed by 4 bases and V by 7 bases; bases with no gene match: 10. Looked up from germline, CDR1 is MDHEN and CDR2 is SYDVKM. DNA of the CDR3: TGTGCCAGCAACTACGGGACAGCAACTTACAATGAGCAGTTCTTC. Protein: CASNYGTATYNEQFF.

V is TRBV18 and J is TRBJ2-7, with 7 bases lining up with TRBD1. Losses at the gene ends were 5 bases for V and 4 bases for J; bases not matched to a gene: 8. The CDR3 length is 14 residues. Germline lookup yields CDR1 KGHSH and CDR2 LQKENI. For the CDR3, the DNA is TGTGCCAGCTCATCAGGGGGATCCAAATACGAGCAGTACTTC. Its translation is CASSSGGSKYEQYF.

This clone has only one observation. The V and J genes are TRBV6-5 and TRBJ1-2; D uncertain. Germline CDR1 is MNHEY and CDR2 is SVGAGI. The CDR3 spans 13 residues. The V gene lost 2 bases and the J gene lost 1 base, with 5 bases spanning the gap. CDR3 bases: TGTGCCAGCAGTTACGGCCGTAACTATGGCTACACCTTC. Translated, it gives CASSYGRNYGYTF.